This record concerns one T cell receptor beta chain sequence. This sample was included in a study of blood T cell repertoires in COVID-19. Participant age was about 18 to 100 years, and participants resided in fewer than 30 US areas. Clinical history as reported by participants underpinned cohort assignment. Using immunoSEQ multiplex PCR, the repertoire was profiled, and TCRdb retains in-frame clones only, with some absent. Here the sample spans around 360,000 clones, roughly 84% being singletons. The CDR3 runs 15 residues. The V and J ends lost 2 bases and 0 bases respectively, with 10 bases between them. CDR1 and CDR2 from the germline V gene are SGHTA and FQGNSA.

The sample was PBMCs or T cells enriched from blood (not recorded which). This sequence joins TRBV7-2 and TRBJ2-5; D remains unclear. The origin of this receptor is a woman aged 30 to 39 who had recovered from COVID-19. CDR3 loop: CASSLTLEYQETQYF. The CDR3 bases are TGTGCCAGCAGCTTAACCTTAGAGTACCAAGAGACCCAGTACTTC.